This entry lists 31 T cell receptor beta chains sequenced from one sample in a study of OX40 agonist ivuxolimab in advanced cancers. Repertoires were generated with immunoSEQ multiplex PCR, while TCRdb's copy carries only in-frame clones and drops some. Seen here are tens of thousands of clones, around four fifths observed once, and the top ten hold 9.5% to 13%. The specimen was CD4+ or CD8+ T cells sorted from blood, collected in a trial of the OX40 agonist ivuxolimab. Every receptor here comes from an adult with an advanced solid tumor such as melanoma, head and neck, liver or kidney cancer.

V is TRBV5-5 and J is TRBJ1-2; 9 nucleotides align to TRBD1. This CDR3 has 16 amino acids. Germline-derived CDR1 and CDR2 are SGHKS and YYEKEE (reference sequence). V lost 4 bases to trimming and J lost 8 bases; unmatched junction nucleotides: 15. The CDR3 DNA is TGTGCCAGCAGCCTATATCCCGGGACAGGGAAGAAGGGCTACACCTTC. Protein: CASSLYPGTGKKGYTF.

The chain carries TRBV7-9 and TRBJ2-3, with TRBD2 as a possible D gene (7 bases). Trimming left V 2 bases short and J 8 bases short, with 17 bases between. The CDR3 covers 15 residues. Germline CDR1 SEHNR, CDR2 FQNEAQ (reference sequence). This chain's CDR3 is CASSLIGGGAVTQYF. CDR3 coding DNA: TGTGCCAGCAGCTTAATAGGTGGGGGGGCCGTTACGCAGTATTTT.

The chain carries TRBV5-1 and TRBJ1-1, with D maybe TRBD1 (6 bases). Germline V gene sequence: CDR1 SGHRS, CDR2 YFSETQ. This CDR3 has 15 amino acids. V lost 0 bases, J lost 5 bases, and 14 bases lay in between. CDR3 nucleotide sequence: TGCGCCAGCAGCTTGGCGGGGGCCCGGGGGACTGAAGCTTTCTTT. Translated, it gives CASSLAGARGTEAFF.

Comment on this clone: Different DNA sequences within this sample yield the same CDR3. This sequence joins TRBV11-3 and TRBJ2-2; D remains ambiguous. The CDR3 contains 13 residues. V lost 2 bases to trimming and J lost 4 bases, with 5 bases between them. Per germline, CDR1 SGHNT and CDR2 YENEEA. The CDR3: CASSLRATGELFF. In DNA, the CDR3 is TGTGCCAGCAGCTTAAGGGCCACCGGGGAGCTGTTTTTT.

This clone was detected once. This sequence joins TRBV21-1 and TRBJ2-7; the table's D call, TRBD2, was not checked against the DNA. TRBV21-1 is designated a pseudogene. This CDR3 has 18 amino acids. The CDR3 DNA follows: TGTGCCAGCAGCGTGCGACTAGCGGGGGCCCCTCTGAACTACGAGCAGTACGTC. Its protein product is CASSVRLAGAPLNYEQYV.

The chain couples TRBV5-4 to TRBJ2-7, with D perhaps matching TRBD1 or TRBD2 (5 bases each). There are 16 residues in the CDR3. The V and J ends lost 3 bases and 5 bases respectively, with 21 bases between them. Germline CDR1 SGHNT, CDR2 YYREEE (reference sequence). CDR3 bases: TGTGCCAGCAGCTCGTACTCCGGGACGGTGGCGGACGAGCAGTACTTC. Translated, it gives CASSSYSGTVADEQYF.

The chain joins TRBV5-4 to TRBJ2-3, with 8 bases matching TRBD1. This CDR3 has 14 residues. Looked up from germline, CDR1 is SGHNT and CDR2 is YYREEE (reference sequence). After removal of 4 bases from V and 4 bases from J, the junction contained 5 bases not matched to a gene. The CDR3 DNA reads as TGTGCCAGCAGCCCCGGACAGGGTCCAGATACGCAGTATTTT. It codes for CASSPGQGPDTQYF.

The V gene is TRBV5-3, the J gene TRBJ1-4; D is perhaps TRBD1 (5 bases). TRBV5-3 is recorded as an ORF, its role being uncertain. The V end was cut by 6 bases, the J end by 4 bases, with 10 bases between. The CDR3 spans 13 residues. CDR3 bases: TGTGCCAGAATCAGGGCGGGTAATGAAAAACTGTTTTTT. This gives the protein CARIRAGNEKLFF.

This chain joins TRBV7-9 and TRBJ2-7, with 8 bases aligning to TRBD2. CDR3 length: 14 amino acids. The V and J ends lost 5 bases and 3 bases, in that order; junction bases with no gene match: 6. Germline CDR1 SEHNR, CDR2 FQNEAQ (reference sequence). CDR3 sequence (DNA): TGTGCCAGCAGCCCCGGGAGGGGGAACTACGAGCAGTACGTC. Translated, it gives CASSPGRGNYEQYV.

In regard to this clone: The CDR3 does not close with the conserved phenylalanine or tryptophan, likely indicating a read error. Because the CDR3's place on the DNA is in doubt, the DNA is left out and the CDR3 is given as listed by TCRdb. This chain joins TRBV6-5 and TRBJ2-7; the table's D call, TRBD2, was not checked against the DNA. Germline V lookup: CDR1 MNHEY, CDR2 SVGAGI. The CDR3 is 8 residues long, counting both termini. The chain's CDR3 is CATLRLVS.

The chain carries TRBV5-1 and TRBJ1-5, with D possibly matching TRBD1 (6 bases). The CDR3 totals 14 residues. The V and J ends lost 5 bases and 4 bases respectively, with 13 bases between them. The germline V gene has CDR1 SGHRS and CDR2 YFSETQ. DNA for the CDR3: TGCGCCAGCAGGGGGGGGCGGGAAAATCAGCCCCAGCATTTT. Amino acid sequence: CASRGGRENQPQHF.

CDR3 bases: TGTGCCAGCAGCTTGGAGGCTAGGGGTGGAACCGGGGAGCTGTTTTTT. Its translation: CASSLEARGGTGELFF. The chain joins TRBV5-5 to TRBJ2-2; a possible D gene is TRBD1 (5 bases). CDR3 length equals 16 residues. CDR1 and CDR2 from the germline V gene are SGHKS and YYEKEE (reference sequence). Between the trimmed V and J ends, which lost 0 bases and 5 bases, there was a span of 14 bases.

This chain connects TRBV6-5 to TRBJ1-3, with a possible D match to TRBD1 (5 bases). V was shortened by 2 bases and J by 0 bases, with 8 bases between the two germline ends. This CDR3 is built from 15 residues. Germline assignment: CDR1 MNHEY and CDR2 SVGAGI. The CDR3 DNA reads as TGTGCCAGCAGTTACGGGGGTATCTCTGGAAACACCATATATTTT. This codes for CASSYGGISGNTIYF.

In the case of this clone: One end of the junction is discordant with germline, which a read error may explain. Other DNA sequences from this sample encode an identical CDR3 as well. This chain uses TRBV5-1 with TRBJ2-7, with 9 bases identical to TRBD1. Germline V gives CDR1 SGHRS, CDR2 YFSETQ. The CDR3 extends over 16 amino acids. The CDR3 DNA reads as TGTGCCAGCAGCAAACGCTCCCAGACAGGGGGGCACGAGCAGTACTTC. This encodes CASSKRSQTGGHEQYF.

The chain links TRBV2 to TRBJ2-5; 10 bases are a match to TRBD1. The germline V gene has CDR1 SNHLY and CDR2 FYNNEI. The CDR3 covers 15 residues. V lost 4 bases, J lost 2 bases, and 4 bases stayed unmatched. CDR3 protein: CASSVTGGGQETQYF. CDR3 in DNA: TGTGCCAGCAGTGTGACAGGGGGCGGTCAAGAGACCCAGTACTTC.

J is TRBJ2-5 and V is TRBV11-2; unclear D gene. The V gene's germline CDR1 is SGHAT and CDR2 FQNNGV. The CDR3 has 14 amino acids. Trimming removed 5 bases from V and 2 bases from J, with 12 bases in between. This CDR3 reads CASSGPPSQETQYF. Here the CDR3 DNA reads TGTGCCAGCAGCGGGCCGCCCTCACAAGAGACCCAGTACTTC.

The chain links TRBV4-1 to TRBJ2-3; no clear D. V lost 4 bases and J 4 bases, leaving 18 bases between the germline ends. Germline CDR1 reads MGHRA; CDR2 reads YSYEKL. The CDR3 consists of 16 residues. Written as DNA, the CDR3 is TGCGCCAGCAGCCCCGTCAACTCGGGCGGAGCAGATACGCAGTATTTT. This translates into CASSPVNSGGADTQYF.

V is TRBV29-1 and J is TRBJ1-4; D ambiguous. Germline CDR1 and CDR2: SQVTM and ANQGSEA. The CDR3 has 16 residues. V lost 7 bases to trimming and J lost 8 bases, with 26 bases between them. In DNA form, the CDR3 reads TGCAGCGCTGCACCCGGGATCCCTCCTGCGGGCGAAAAACTGTTTTTT. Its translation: CSAAPGIPPAGEKLFF.

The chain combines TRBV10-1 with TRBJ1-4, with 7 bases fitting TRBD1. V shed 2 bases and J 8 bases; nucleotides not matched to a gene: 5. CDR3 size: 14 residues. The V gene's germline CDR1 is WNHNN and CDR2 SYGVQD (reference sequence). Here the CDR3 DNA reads TGCGCCAGCAGTGAGCGACAGGGTCGGGAAAAACTGTTTTTT. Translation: CASSERQGREKLFF.

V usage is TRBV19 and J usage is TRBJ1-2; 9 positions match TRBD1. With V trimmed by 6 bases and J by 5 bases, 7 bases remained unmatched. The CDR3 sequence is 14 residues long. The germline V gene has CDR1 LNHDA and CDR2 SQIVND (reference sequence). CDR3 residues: CASSHSTGGYGYTF. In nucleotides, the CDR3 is TGTGCCAGTAGCCACTCGACAGGGGGATATGGCTACACCTTC.

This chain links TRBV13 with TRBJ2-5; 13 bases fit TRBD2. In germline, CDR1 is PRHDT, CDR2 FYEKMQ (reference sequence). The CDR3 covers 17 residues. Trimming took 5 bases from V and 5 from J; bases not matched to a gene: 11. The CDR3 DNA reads TGTGCCAGCAGCGGGCGGCTGACTAGCGGGGGGCCGGAGACCCAGTACTTC. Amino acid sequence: CASSGRLTSGGPETQYF. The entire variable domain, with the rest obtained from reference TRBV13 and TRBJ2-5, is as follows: AAGVIQSPRHLIKEKRETATLKCYPIPRHDTVYWYQQGPGQDPQFLISFYEKMQSDKGSIPDRFSAQQFSDYHSELNMSSLELGDSALYFCASSGRLTSGGPETQYFGPGTRLLVL.

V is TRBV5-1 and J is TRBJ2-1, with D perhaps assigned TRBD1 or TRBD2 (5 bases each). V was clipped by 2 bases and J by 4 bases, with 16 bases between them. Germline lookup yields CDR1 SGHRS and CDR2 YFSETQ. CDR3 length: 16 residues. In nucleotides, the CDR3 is TGCGCCAGCAGCTTCTCTAACGGGGCTGGATACAATGAGCAGTTCTTC. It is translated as CASSFSNGAGYNEQFF.

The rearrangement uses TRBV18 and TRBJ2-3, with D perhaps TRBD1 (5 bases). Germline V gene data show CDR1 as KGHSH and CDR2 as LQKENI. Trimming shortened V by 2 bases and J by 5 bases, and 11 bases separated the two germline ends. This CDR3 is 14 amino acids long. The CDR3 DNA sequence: TGTGCCAGCTCACCAGCAGGGTTGGAAGATACGCAGTATTTT. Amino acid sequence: CASSPAGLEDTQYF.

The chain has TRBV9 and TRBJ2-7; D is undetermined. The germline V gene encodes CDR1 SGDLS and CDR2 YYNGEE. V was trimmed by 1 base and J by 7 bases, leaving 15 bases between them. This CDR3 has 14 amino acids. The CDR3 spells CASSVRPSLGEQYF. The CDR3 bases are TGTGCCAGCAGCGTACGCCCTAGTTTGGGGGAGCAGTACTTC.

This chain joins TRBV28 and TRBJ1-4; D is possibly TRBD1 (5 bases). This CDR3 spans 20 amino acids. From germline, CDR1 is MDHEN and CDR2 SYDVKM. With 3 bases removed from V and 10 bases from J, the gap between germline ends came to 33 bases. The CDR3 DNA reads TGTGCCAGCAGTTTCCTCCCCTTACGGCAGGGAAACGCCCGGGAGGGAAAACTGTTTTTT. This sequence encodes CASSFLPLRQGNAREGKLFF.

CDR3 amino acids: CASSPGTGANTEAFF. In nucleotides, the CDR3 is TGTGCCAGCAGTCCTGGGACAGGGGCGAACACTGAAGCTTTCTTT. This chain connects TRBV6-6 to TRBJ1-1, with 10 bases that match TRBD1. The CDR3 is 15 residues long. The germline CDR1 and CDR2 sequences are MNHNY and SVGAGI (reference sequence). Trimming took 5 bases from V and 1 from J; bases not matched to a gene: 4.

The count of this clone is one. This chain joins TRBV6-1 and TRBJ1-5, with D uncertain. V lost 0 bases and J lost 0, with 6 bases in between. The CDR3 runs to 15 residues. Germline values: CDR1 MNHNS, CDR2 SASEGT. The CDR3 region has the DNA TGTGCCAGCAGTGAAGCGCTCTATAGCAATCAGCCCCAGCATTTT. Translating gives CASSEALYSNQPQHF.

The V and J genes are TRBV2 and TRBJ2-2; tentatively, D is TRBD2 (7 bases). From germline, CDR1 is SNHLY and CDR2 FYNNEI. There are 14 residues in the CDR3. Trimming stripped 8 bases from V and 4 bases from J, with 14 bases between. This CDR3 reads CASSRGAVTGELFF. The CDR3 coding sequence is TGTGCCAGCTCCCGGGGGGCGGTCACCGGGGAGCTGTTTTTT.

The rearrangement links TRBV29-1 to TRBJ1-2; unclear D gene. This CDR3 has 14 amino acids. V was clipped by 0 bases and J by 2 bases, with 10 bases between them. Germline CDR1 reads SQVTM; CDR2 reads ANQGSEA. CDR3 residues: CSVEEALGNYGYTF. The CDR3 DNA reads TGCAGCGTTGAAGAAGCACTTGGGAACTATGGCTACACCTTC.

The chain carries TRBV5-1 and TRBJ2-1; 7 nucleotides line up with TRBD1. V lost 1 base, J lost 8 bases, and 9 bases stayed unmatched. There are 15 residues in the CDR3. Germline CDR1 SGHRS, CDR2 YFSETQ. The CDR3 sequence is CASSLTAGGGYEQFF. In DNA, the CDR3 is TGCGCCAGCAGCTTGACCGCAGGGGGTGGGTATGAGCAGTTCTTC.

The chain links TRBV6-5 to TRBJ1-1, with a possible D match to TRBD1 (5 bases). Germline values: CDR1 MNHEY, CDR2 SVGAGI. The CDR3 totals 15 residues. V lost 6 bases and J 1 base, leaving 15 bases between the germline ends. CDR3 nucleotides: TGTGCCAGCAGACCCGGACACGGAACGAACACTGAAGCTTTCTTT. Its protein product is CASRPGHGTNTEAFF.